A single sample is the source of the 27 T cell receptor beta chains below, sequenced in a study of a mutant IDH1 vaccine in newly diagnosed glioma (TCRdb year 2021). The time point label here, explained by the study, means: week 35, safety follow-up. Each vaccine dose, consisting of 300 ug of a 20-mer mutant IDH1 peptide in Montanide, was administered subcutaneously with topical imiquimod. No antigen has been assigned to these receptors. Libraries came from the immunoSEQ multiplex PCR assay. TCRdb holds this immuneACCESS table with in-frame rearrangements only. Some clones are missing; in checked studies, unresolved V genes explain under half, and the rest has no known cause. The sample table contains 60,000 to 75,000 clones; only one count was recorded for more than 85% of them. 1.5% to 2% of the sample rests with the top ten. This specimen consisted of PBMCs, obtained from a glioma patient whose treatment included an IDH1 peptide vaccine. These receptors originate from a man younger than 40 with glioma.

This clone is a singleton in its sample. V usage is TRBV15 and J usage is TRBJ2-3; perhaps TRBD1 as D (6 bases). Trimming removed 1 base from V and 5 bases from J, with 10 bases in between. The CDR3 spans 14 residues. The germline V gene has CDR1 LNHNV and CDR2 YYDKDF (reference sequence). The CDR3 here is CATSRAGARDTQYF. CDR3 nucleotides: TGTGCCACCAGCAGAGCAGGGGCGAGAGATACGCAGTATTTT.

The CDR3 loop is CSGVQGAGETQYF. In DNA, the CDR3 is TGCAGCGGAGTACAGGGGGCGGGGGAGACCCAGTACTTC. The chain employs TRBV29-1 and TRBJ2-5; TRBD1 matches 9 bases. Germline CDR1 reads SQVTM; CDR2 reads ANQGSEA. The CDR3 has 13 residues. V lost 7 bases, J lost 5 bases, and 8 bases stayed unmatched.

The rearrangement links TRBV19 to TRBJ1-5; D gene ambiguous. Germline CDR1 is LNHDA and CDR2 is SQIVND (reference sequence). Trimming removed 2 bases from V and 6 bases from J, with 11 bases in between. The CDR3 length is 14 residues. CDR3 in amino acids: CASSINSSPQPQHF. The CDR3 DNA reads TGTGCCAGTAGTATAAACAGTTCCCCTCAGCCCCAGCATTTT.

The rearrangement uses TRBV2 and TRBJ2-7; D call uncertain. V was cut by 6 bases and J by 6 bases, with 21 bases left in between. This CDR3 has 15 amino acids. CDR1 is SNHLY and CDR2 is FYNNEI in the germline V gene. The CDR3 DNA follows: TGTGCCAGCAGGCCACTGGGCTACTCGGGTGCCGAGCAGTACTTC. Amino acids: CASRPLGYSGAEQYF.

The chain links TRBV28 to TRBJ1-1; TRBD1 matches at 9 bases. This CDR3 has 15 residues. Looked up from germline, CDR1 is MDHEN and CDR2 is SYDVKM. The ends lost 7 bases at V and 0 bases at J; junction bases unmatched: 6. The CDR3 spells CASNDRTGVNTEAFF. CDR3 sequence (DNA): TGTGCCAGCAACGACCGGACAGGGGTGAACACTGAAGCTTTCTTT.

The chain employs TRBV28 and TRBJ2-2, with 10 bases matching TRBD2. The CDR3 extends over 16 amino acids. V dropped 2 bases and J dropped 0; count of bases not matched to a gene: 0. Germline V lookup: CDR1 MDHEN, CDR2 SYDVKM. The CDR3 reads CASSLGLAANTGELFF. The CDR3 region has the DNA TGTGCCAGCAGTTTAGGACTAGCGGCGAACACCGGGGAGCTGTTTTTT.

This sequence joins TRBV6-1 and TRBJ2-2; unclear D gene. Germline CDR1 MNHNS, CDR2 SASEGT. The CDR3 sequence is 15 residues long. V was pared by 3 bases and J by 6 bases, with 14 bases between. The CDR3 DNA is TGTGCCAGCAGTGATTACAGAAATAACGCCGGGGAGCTGTTTTTT. Protein: CASSDYRNNAGELFF.

The V and J genes are TRBV5-6 and TRBJ2-3; D is perhaps TRBD1 (5 bases). The length of the CDR3 is 14 residues. V was pared by 5 bases and J by 2 bases, with 12 bases between. Germline assignment: CDR1 SGHDT and CDR2 YYEEEE. In DNA, the CDR3 is TGTGCCAGCAGAGCACAGGTCCTCACAGATACGCAGTATTTT. It specifies CASRAQVLTDTQYF.

The chain employs TRBV13 and TRBJ2-5, with D maybe TRBD2 (6 bases). This CDR3 is built from 14 residues. V shed 4 bases and J shed 0 bases, with 9 bases lying between them. Germline V gene lookup returns CDR1 PRHDT and CDR2 FYEKMQ (reference sequence). This CDR3 is CASSSGLNQETQYF. CDR3 in DNA: TGTGCCAGCAGCTCGGGACTGAACCAAGAGACCCAGTACTTC.

This sequence joins TRBV19 and TRBJ1-5; D unclear. Deletions cut 1 base from V and 1 base from J, with 5 bases between. The CDR3 loop spans 14 amino acids. Germline assignment: CDR1 LNHDA and CDR2 SQIVND (reference sequence). CDR3 coding DNA: TGTGCCAGTAGTATAGTGCGGAGCAATCAGCCCCAGCATTTT. This sequence encodes CASSIVRSNQPQHF.

The chain recombines TRBV9 with TRBJ2-1; 8 bases agree with TRBD2. J gave up 4 bases and V 5 bases, and 17 bases lay outside the gene matches. Germline-derived CDR1 and CDR2 are SGDLS and YYNGEE. This CDR3 has 18 residues. CDR3 region: CASSPEFRSGREYNEQFF. CDR3 coding DNA: TGTGCCAGCAGTCCAGAATTTAGGAGCGGGAGAGAATACAATGAGCAGTTCTTC.

The V call is TRBV7-2, the J call TRBJ1-6; D unresolved. CDR3 length equals 13 residues. Trimming took 5 bases from V and 8 from J, leaving 10 bases between them. From germline, CDR1 is SGHTA and CDR2 FQGNSA. In DNA form, the CDR3 reads TGTGCCAGCAGCCCCGACACCTATTCACCCCTCCACTTT. Protein product: CASSPDTYSPLHF.

V and J are TRBV7-2 and TRBJ2-4; D call uncertain. Trimming pared 6 bases from V and 0 bases from J, leaving 6 bases between. This CDR3 contains 13 residues. CDR1 is SGHTA, CDR2 FQGNSA, per germline. Here the CDR3 reads CASRDLAKNIQYF. The CDR3 DNA reads as TGTGCCAGCAGGGATCTAGCCAAAAACATTCAGTACTTC.

The chain is built from TRBV6-5 and TRBJ2-7; maybe TRBD2 (5 bases). The CDR3 has 13 residues. Looked up from germline, CDR1 is MNHEY and CDR2 is SVGAGI. Trimming shortened V by 2 bases and J by 4 bases, and 9 bases separated the two germline ends. CDR3 in amino acids: CASSYNGEYEQYF. The CDR3 DNA reads as TGTGCCAGCAGTTACAACGGGGAGTACGAGCAGTACTTC.

V gene TRBV18 combines with J gene TRBJ2-5; no clear D gene. The V end was cut by 6 bases, the J end by 0 bases, with 5 bases between. Germline V gene sequence: CDR1 KGHSH, CDR2 LQKENI. This CDR3 comprises 12 residues. This CDR3 is CASSSYQETQYF. The DNA for the CDR3 is TGTGCCAGCTCCTCGTACCAAGAGACCCAGTACTTC.

The J gene is TRBJ2-2, the V gene TRBV29-1; TRBD2 might be the D (5 bases). In germline, CDR1 is SQVTM, CDR2 ANQGSEA. Deletions cut 4 bases from V and 8 bases from J, with 17 bases between. This CDR3 comprises 14 residues. CDR3 bases: TGCAGCGTTGCGTACGCTTCGGGGAGTGGGGAGCTGTTTTTT. It is translated as CSVAYASGSGELFF.

The rearrangement joins TRBV2 to TRBJ1-3; 8 nucleotides agree with TRBD1. The CDR3 consists of 15 residues. Germline CDR1 and CDR2: SNHLY and FYNNEI. V trimming: 6 bases; J trimming: 2 bases; junction bases outside the gene matches: 6. The CDR3 DNA follows: TGTGCCAGCAGACCCAGGGGGCCAACTGGAAACACCATATATTTT. This gives the protein CASRPRGPTGNTIYF.

The V call is TRBV28, the J call TRBJ1-2, with D possibly being TRBD1 (5 bases). The germline V gene has CDR1 MDHEN and CDR2 SYDVKM. CDR3 length equals 13 residues. V lost 1 base and J lost 3, with 6 bases in between. The CDR3 DNA reads TGTGCCAGCAGTTTATTCAGGGACTATGGCTACACCTTC. This sequence encodes CASSLFRDYGYTF.

The rearrangement joins TRBV5-5 to TRBJ1-2; no clear D. This CDR3 spans 14 amino acids. V was pared by 0 bases and J by 3 bases, with 9 bases between. Germline V gives CDR1 SGHKS, CDR2 YYEKEE (reference sequence). The CDR3 region is CASSLGWRYYGYTF. The DNA for the CDR3 is TGTGCCAGCAGCTTGGGATGGCGATACTATGGCTACACCTTC.

The chain joins TRBV4-1 to TRBJ2-3; 8 nucleotides agree with TRBD2. Germline CDR1 reads MGHRA; CDR2 reads YSYEKL. This CDR3 is built from 15 residues. Germline trimming cut 3 bases from V and 6 bases from J; bases unmatched to any gene: 8. Here the CDR3 DNA reads TGCGCCAGCAGCCAGTTAGCGGGGAAGGGGGATACGCAGTATTTT. This codes for CASSQLAGKGDTQYF.

The rearrangement joins TRBV29-1 to TRBJ1-1; a weak D match, TRBD1 (6 bases). Deletions cut 6 bases from V and 6 bases from J, with 17 bases between. The CDR3 sequence is 13 residues long. CDR1 and CDR2 from the germline V gene are SQVTM and ANQGSEA. Here the CDR3 DNA reads TGCAGCGTCACTGTTACGGGGGGCCCTGAAGCTTTCTTT. This translates into CSVTVTGGPEAFF. The full variable domain, rest sourced from reference TRBV29-1 and TRBJ1-1, is SAVISQKPSRDICQRGTSLTIQCQVDSQVTMMFWYRQQPGQSLTLIATANQGSEATYESGFVIDKFPISRPNLTFSTLTVSNMSPEDSSIYLCSVTVTGGPEAFFGQGTRLTVV.

This clone was picked up one time. The chain joins TRBV2 to TRBJ2-5, with D maybe TRBD2 (5 bases). Germline values: CDR1 SNHLY, CDR2 FYNNEI. V was clipped by 7 bases and J by 1 base, with 10 bases between them. This CDR3 has 13 amino acids. CDR3 bases: TGTGCCAGCAATCCGGACTCCCAAGAGACCCAGTACTTC. It is translated as CASNPDSQETQYF.

This chain uses TRBV28 with TRBJ2-3, with unresolved D. Trimming shortened V by 3 bases and J by 3 bases, and 13 bases separated the two germline ends. The length of the CDR3 is 15 residues. CDR1 and CDR2 from the germline V gene are MDHEN and SYDVKM. In nucleotides, the CDR3 is TGTGCCAGCAGTTTTAACGGATATGGGACAGATACGCAGTATTTT. It encodes CASSFNGYGTDTQYF.

The chain combines TRBV5-4 with TRBJ2-7; 9 nucleotides line up with TRBD1. With V trimmed by 4 bases and J by 3 bases, 5 bases remained unmatched. This CDR3 comprises 14 residues. CDR1 and CDR2 (germline): SGHNT, YYREEE (reference sequence). DNA for the CDR3: TGTGCCAGCAGCGCCAAGGACAGGGGCTACGAGCAGTACTTC. Protein sequence: CASSAKDRGYEQYF.

The V gene is TRBV28, the J gene TRBJ1-5; D may be TRBD1 (6 bases). This CDR3 contains 13 residues. Germline lookup yields CDR1 MDHEN and CDR2 SYDVKM. The germline V and J ends were trimmed by 7 bases and 3 bases, with 10 bases remaining between them. CDR3 amino acids: CASKWGANQPQHF. The CDR3 DNA follows: TGTGCCAGCAAGTGGGGGGCCAATCAGCCCCAGCATTTT.

This clone was observed once. The chain combines TRBV29-1 with TRBJ1-2; 7 nucleotides agree with TRBD1. Per the germline V gene, CDR1 is SQVTM and CDR2 is ANQGSEA. This CDR3 comprises 13 residues. V trimming: 6 bases; J trimming: 7 bases; junction bases outside the gene matches: 11. The CDR3: CSVHDRDRIGYTF. In DNA, the CDR3 is TGCAGCGTCCACGACAGGGATAGAATTGGCTACACCTTC. The full variable domain, its missing parts supplied by reference TRBV29-1 and TRBJ1-2, is SAVISQKPSRDICQRGTSLTIQCQVDSQVTMMFWYRQQPGQSLTLIATANQGSEATYESGFVIDKFPISRPNLTFSTLTVSNMSPEDSSIYLCSVHDRDRIGYTFGSGTRLTVV.

CDR3 DNA: TGTGCCAGCAGGGGACAGGTTAATGGCAATCAGCCCCAGCATTTT. Amino acid sequence: CASRGQVNGNQPQHF. The chain joins TRBV9 to TRBJ1-5; 8 bases are shared with TRBD1. Germline lookup yields CDR1 SGDLS and CDR2 YYNGEE. V trimming: 5 bases; J trimming: 2 bases; junction bases outside the gene matches: 6. This CDR3 spans 15 amino acids.